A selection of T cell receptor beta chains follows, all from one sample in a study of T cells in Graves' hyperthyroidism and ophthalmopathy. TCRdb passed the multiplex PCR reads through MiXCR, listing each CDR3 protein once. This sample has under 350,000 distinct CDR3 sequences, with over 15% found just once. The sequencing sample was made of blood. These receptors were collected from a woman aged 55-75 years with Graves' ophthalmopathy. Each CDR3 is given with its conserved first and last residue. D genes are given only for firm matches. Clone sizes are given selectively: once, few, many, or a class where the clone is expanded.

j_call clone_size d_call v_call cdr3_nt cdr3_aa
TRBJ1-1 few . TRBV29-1 TGCAGCGTTGCGGAGAGGGACACTGAAGCTTTCTTT CSVAERDTEAFF
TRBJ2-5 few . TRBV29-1 TGCAGCGGAGGGGGCGGGGGCCAAGAGACCCAGTACTTC CSGGGGGQETQYF
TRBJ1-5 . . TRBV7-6 TGTGCCAGCAGCTTTGGCGGGGGTACTCAGCCCCAGCATTTT CASSFGGGTQPQHF
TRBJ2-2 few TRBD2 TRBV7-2 TGTGCCAGCAGCCCCGGACTAGCGGGAGATCGGACCGGGGAGCTGTTTTTT CASSPGLAGDRTGELFF
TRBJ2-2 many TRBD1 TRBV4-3 TGCGCCAGCAGCCTCGGACAGGTGAACACCGGGGAGCTGTTTTTT CASSLGQVNTGELFF
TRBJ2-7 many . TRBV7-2 TGTGCCAGCAGCGCGGGGACCACCTACGAGCAGTACTTC CASSAGTTYEQYF
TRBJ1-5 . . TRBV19 TGTGCCAGTAGTATAGAAGCGACCGGGGGCAATCAGCCCCAGCATTTT CASSIEATGGNQPQHF
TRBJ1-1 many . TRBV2 TGTGCCAGCAACTCCTGGGGGATTTCGGGCACTGAAGCTTTCTTT CASNSWGISGTEAFF
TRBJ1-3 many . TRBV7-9 TGTGCCAGCAGGTCATCTGGAAACACCATATATTTT CASRSSGNTIYF
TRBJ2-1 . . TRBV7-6 TGTGCCAGCAGCTTAGCTGGGGGGCCGGGATACAATGAGCAGTTCTTC CASSLAGGPGYNEQFF
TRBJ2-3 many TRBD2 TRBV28 TGTGCCAGCAGTTTCTGGCGGGAGGTACCAGATACGCAGTATTTT CASSFWREVPDTQYF
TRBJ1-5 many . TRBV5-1 TGCGCCAGCAGCAGGACACCGTCTAATCAGCCCCAGCATTTT CASSRTPSNQPQHF
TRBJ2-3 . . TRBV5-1 TGCGCCAGCAGCTTGAAGGACTCCCCCACAGATACGCAGTATTTT CASSLKDSPTDTQYF
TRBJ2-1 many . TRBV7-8 TGTGCCAGCAGCTTACTCTCTGGTCTCCTGGGCCATGAGCAGTTCTTC CASSLLSGLLGHEQFF
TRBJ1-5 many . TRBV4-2 TGTGCCAGCAGCCAAAGACACAGCAATCAGCCCCAGCATTTT CASSQRHSNQPQHF
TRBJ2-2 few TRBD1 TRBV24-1 TGTGCCACCAGTGAGACGGGACAGGGTACCGGGGAGCTGTTTTTT CATSETGQGTGELFF
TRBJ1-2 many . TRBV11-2 TGTGCCAGCAGCCCAGGGTACAGCTATGGCTACACCTTC CASSPGYSYGYTF
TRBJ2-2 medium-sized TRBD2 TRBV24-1 TGTGCCACCAGTGGACCTGGACTAGCGGGAGGGCCTCGAACCGGGGAGCTGTTTTTT CATSGPGLAGGPRTGELFF
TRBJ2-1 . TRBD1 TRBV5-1 TGCGCCAGCAGCTTGGTCGGGACAGCCTACAATGAGCAGTTCTTC CASSLVGTAYNEQFF
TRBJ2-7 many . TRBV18 TGTGCCAGCTCACCAAGTACAGGAAAGGGCGAGCAGTACTTC CASSPSTGKGEQYF
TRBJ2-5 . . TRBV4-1 TGCGCCAGCAGCCCCCGTGACAGTCTCCCCCAAGAGACCCAGTACTTC CASSPRDSLPQETQYF
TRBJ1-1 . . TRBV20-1 TGCAGTGCTAGAGCCCTTCTGACAGGCTACACTGAAGCTTTCTTT CSARALLTGYTEAFF
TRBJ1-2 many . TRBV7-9 TGTGCCAGCAGCTTCGGGACAAGAGTCTATGGCTACACCTTC CASSFGTRVYGYTF
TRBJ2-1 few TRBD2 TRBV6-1 TGTGCCAGCAGTCAAATAGCGGGATACGGGGTAAATGAGCAGTTCTTC CASSQIAGYGVNEQFF
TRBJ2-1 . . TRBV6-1 TGTGCCAGTCAAGGGACACCGGGCTTTAATGAGCAGTTCTTC CASQGTPGFNEQFF
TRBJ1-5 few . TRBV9 TGTGCCAGCAGCGGGACGTTAGCGGAGCCCCAGCATTTT CASSGTLAEPQHF
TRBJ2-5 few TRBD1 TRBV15 TGTGCCACCACTAGACAGGGCGAGACCCAGTACTTC CATTRQGETQYF
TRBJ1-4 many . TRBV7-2 TGTGCCAGCAGCCCCCAGGGCGAAAAACTGTTTTTT CASSPQGEKLFF
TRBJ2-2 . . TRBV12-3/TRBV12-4 TGTGCCAGCAGTTTTCTGGTTGGAGGGGGGAGAAACACCGGGGAGCTGTTTTTT CASSFLVGGGRNTGELFF
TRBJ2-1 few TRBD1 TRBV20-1 TGCAGTGCTGACGGGCAACCGGGACAGGGGGACAATGAGCAGTTCTTC CSADGQPGQGDNEQFF
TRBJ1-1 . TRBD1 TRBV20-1 TGCAGTGCTAGTCAGGGGGCGAGGGTGAACACTGAAGCTTTCTTT CSASQGARVNTEAFF
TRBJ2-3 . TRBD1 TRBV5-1 TGCGCCAGCAGCTCTCGAGGACAGGGGATAGCGACAGATACGCAGTATTTT CASSSRGQGIATDTQYF
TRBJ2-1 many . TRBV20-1 TGCAGTGCTAGTTCTGGGGGAGAGGGTGAGCAGTTCTTC CSASSGGEGEQFF
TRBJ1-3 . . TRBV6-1 TGTGCCAGCAGGACATACAGGGATCCTGGAAACACCATATATTTT CASRTYRDPGNTIYF
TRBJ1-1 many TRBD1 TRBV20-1 TGCAGTGTCCGAAGGACAGGGTCCATGAACACTGAAGCTTTCTTT CSVRRTGSMNTEAFF
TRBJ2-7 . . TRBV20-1 TGCAGTGCATTCCGGGACTACGAGCAGTACTTC CSAFRDYEQYF
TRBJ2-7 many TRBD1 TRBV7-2 TGTGCCAGCACCCCGGGTGGCAGGGGGCTTAAGCAGTACTTC CASTPGGRGLKQYF
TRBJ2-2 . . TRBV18 TGTGCCAGCTCACCGAGGCTAGCCGGGAAGCTGTTTTTT CASSPRLAGKLFF
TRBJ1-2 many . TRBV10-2 TGCGCCAGCAGCGGAAATCAGGGGACCTATGGCTACACCTTC CASSGNQGTYGYTF
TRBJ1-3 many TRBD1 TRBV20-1 TGCAGTGCCCCTTCAGGGGGCGCAACGGGAAACACCATATATTTT CSAPSGGATGNTIYF
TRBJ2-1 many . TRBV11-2 TGTGCCAGCAGCTTACAGGTTCGGTCTAGCTCCTACAATGAGCAGTTCTTC CASSLQVRSSSYNEQFF
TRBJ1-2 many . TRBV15 TGTGCCACCAGCAGAGATCCAGGGACACTTACTCTCTATGGCTACACCTTC CATSRDPGTLTLYGYTF
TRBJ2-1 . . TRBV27 TGTGCCAGCAGCACCCGATTGGCGGCCAAGAATGAGCAGTTCTTC CASSTRLAAKNEQFF
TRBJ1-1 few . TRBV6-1 TGTGCCAGCAGTGAATCTGAGAACACTGAAGCTTTCTTT CASSESENTEAFF
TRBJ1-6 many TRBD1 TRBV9 TGTGCCAGCAGCGCCCTCACAGGGGACCCTTATAATTCACCCCTCCACTTT CASSALTGDPYNSPLHF
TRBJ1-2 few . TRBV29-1 TGCAGCGTTCTACAGGGTTACTATGGCTACACCTTC CSVLQGYYGYTF
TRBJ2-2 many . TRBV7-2 TGTGCCACGCTCTCGGGAGCGAACACCGGGGAGCTGTTTTTT CATLSGANTGELFF
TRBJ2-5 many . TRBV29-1 TGCAGCGTTGAAGAGGGGAGTAAGACCCAGTACTTC CSVEEGSKTQYF
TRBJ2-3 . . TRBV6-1 TGTGCCAGCAGTCCCCAGGTGACCAGCACAGATACGCAGTATTTT CASSPQVTSTDTQYF
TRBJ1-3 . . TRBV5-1 TGCGCCAGCACGGATCCGGGAACTGGAAACACCATATATTTT CASTDPGTGNTIYF
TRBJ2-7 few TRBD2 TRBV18 TGTGCCAGCTCGCGGGAGCCGGGGAACTACGAGCAGTACTTC CASSREPGNYEQYF
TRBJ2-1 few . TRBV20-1 TGCAGTGCTCCACGAAGGCAGCGGTCCTACAATGAGCAGTTCTTC CSAPRRQRSYNEQFF
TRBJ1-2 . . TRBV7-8 TGTGCCAGCAGCCTCTCAGGGAATGGCTACACCTTC CASSLSGNGYTF
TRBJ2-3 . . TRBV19 TGTGCCAGTAGTATAGATCGAAGATTGCCCACAGATACGCAGTATTTT CASSIDRRLPTDTQYF
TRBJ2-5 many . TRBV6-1 TGTGCCAGCAGTGGTAGTCTACGGGGGACCCAGTACTTC CASSGSLRGTQYF